These 3 T cell receptor beta chains were all obtained from the same sample, sequenced in a study of blood T cells in healthy people across ages. Combining a sample-barcoded 5' primer with a J-beta primer mix, a second PCR ran for roughly 6 to 12 cycles. TCRdb re-called the 5' RACE reads through MiXCR, storing one row per CDR3 protein. The data show about 1.1 million distinct CDR3 sequences, 35% to 40% seen once. Input material: blood. The receptors come from a man aged 18 to 35 in good health.

Many counts were recorded for this clonotype. The chain uses TRBV29-1 and TRBJ2-5, with D possibly TRBD1 on 5 matching bases. Germline V gene lookup returns CDR1 SQVTM and CDR2 ANQGSEA. CDR3 size: 10 residues. The V end was cut by 7 bases, the J end by 3 bases, with 6 bases between. In DNA, the CDR3 is TGCAGCGGCAGGGAAGAGACCCAGTACTTC. It translates to CSGREETQYF.

V is TRBV4-3 and J is TRBJ1-1, with D tentatively TRBD1 (5 bases). The V end lost 1 base, the J end lost 6 bases, and 15 bases lay between the germline ends. CDR3 length: 15 residues. Germline lookup yields CDR1 LGHNA and CDR2 YSLEER. CDR3 in amino acids: CASSQGDSFRAEAFF. Written as DNA, the CDR3 is TGCGCCAGCAGCCAAGGAGACAGCTTCAGGGCTGAAGCTTTCTTT.

This clonotype was counted a few times. The chain combines TRBV20-1 with TRBJ2-3; D is perhaps TRBD2 (5 bases). The CDR3 length is 12 residues. Trimming took 4 bases from V and 6 from J, leaving 11 bases between them. From germline, CDR1 is DFQATT and CDR2 SNEGSKA (reference sequence). The CDR3 DNA reads as TGCAGTGCTACAAAAACGGGGGATACGCAGTATTTT. It is translated as CSATKTGDTQYF.